The clone carrying this TCR beta chain was observed a few times. Its antigen remains unknown. The data were obtained in a study of shared clonotypes between healthy human individuals. The study's findings and limits: Tissues were not sampled, only blood, and their repertoires likely differ. In a few donors, around 4.8% of naive CD4 clonotypes appeared in common.

CDR1 SGHRS and CDR2 YFSETQ come from the germline V gene. V lost 4 bases, J lost 4 bases, and 11 bases lay in between. This CDR3 contains 14 residues. Measured with immunoSEQ multiplex PCR; TCRdb has only the in-frame clones, and not every one. The sample shows over a million clones, about 74% of them seen only once. This chain joins TRBV5-1 and TRBJ2-2; D unclear. This sequence originates from a man between 18 and 35 years old in good health. The sequenced sample was memory CD4+ T cells sorted from blood. Subset noted: CD45RA-negative fraction. In DNA form, the CDR3 reads TGCGCCAGCAGCCTTAGGACCGTCACCGGGGAGCTGTTTTTT. This encodes CASSLRTVTGELFF.